This T cell receptor (beta chain) was identified in a study of T cell repertoires in cytomegalovirus infection (dated by TCRdb to the late 2010s). Notes on the research overall: The HLA type of each donor mattered for the analysis, because public TCR beta signatures pointed to carriage of CMV infection along with the matching HLA type.

The paper's findings and limits, for the study overall: In both this cohort and an independent approximately 400-donor cohort, the cumulative frequency of public TCR beta family members distinguished carriers of CMV infection plus the relevant HLA type. The ex vivo response was dominated by HLA-C-restricted CMV-specific TCR beta clonotypes, which also provided the single most frequent clonotype in two of eight donors.

A note on this clonotype: There is no known antigen for this receptor. No much larger clone exists at a distance of one base, and base qualities are not known.

Spanning cysteine to phenylalanine, the CDR3 consists of 16 amino acids. Only the CDR3 DNA stays, 48 bases, in frame from base 1. In the germline V gene, CDR1 corresponds to MDHEN and CDR2 to SYDVKM. Germline trimming amounts to 4 bases on V and 0 bases on J, with 5 as the count of junction bases outside the gene matches. TCRdb shows the sequencer as Illumina HiSeq 1500. The public reads were quality trimmed at Q25 with fastp and then assembled into clones with MiXCR by TCRdb, keeping productive beta chains. CDR3 protein duplicates are merged, each entry listing the most common genes and DNA. A total of about 150,000 distinct CDR3 sequences appear in this sample, 20% to 30% of them only once. The ten largest clonotypes hold roughly 11% of the sample.

The specimen was PBMCs. This clonotype was obtained from a human donor in good health (CMV status not recorded). Some clones in this sample may be carry-over from other donors' samples. This chain is built from TRBV28 and TRBJ2-7, and 11 junctional nucleotides match TRBD2. CDR3 loop: CASSSSGGPISYEQYF. DNA sequence: TGTGCCAGCAGTTCTAGCGGGGGGCCAATCTCCTACGAGCAGTACTTC.